This passage covers 27 T cell receptor beta chains from one sample sequenced in a study of blood T cell repertoires in COVID-19. The data were produced by immunoSEQ multiplex PCR, yet TCRdb's version contains in-frame clones alone and is incomplete. The sample contains some 180,000 clones, more than 75% of which appear only once. The sequencing input was PBMCs or T cells enriched from blood (not recorded which). The receptors were sampled from a man aged 55 to 70 who had been exposed to COVID-19.

CDR3 sequence (DNA): TGTGCCACCAGTGATCCGAGACTCCCAGACGACTATGGCTACACCTTC. Amino acid sequence: CATSDPRLPDDYGYTF. The chain is built from TRBV24-1 and TRBJ1-2, with no clear D. V was trimmed by 3 bases and J by 3 bases, leaving 16 bases between them. The CDR3 is made up of 16 amino acids. CDR1 is KGHDR, CDR2 SFDVKD, per germline.

The CDR3 DNA reads TGTGCCAGCAGGTTTAGCGGGAGACCCACAGATACGCAGTATTTT. Its protein product is CASRFSGRPTDTQYF. This chain connects TRBV27 to TRBJ2-3; 9 positions match TRBD2. The V segment lost 6 bases and the J segment 2 bases; nucleotides outside the gene matches: 6. Germline CDR1 and CDR2: MNHEY and SMNVEV (reference sequence). This CDR3 region has 15 residues.

This chain connects TRBV7-9 to TRBJ2-1, with 9 positions matching TRBD2. This CDR3 contains 15 residues. Germline CDR1 reads SEHNR; CDR2 reads FQNEAQ (reference sequence). V dropped 1 base and J dropped 5; count of bases not matched to a gene: 3. The CDR3 sequence: CASSLDPSGDNEQFF. CDR3 DNA sequence: TGTGCCAGCAGCTTAGACCCTAGCGGGGACAATGAGCAGTTCTTC.

This chain uses TRBV7-2 with TRBJ1-3; D remains ambiguous. Germline V gene sequence: CDR1 SGHTA, CDR2 FQGNSA. CDR3 length equals 14 residues. V was pared by 7 bases and J by 1 base, with 11 bases between. The CDR3, as DNA: TGTGCCAGCACCGAATACCGGTCTGGAAACACCATATATTTT. It codes for CASTEYRSGNTIYF.

J is TRBJ2-5 and V is TRBV19; TRBD1 matches 7 bases. The CDR3 is 16 residues long. Losses at the gene ends were 8 bases for V and 1 base for J; bases not matched to a gene: 13. CDR1 and CDR2 from the germline V gene are LNHDA and SQIVND (reference sequence). Here the CDR3 reads CASDTGTAPPQETQYF. CDR3 coding DNA: TGTGCCAGTGATACCGGGACAGCACCCCCCCAAGAGACCCAGTACTTC.

The V and J genes are TRBV9 and TRBJ2-7; 7 bases agree with TRBD2. V lost 2 bases to trimming and J lost 0 bases; unmatched junction nucleotides: 2. Germline values: CDR1 SGDLS, CDR2 YYNGEE. The CDR3 loop spans 14 amino acids. CDR3 nucleotide sequence: TGTGCCAGCAGCGTGGGGGGGATCTCCTACGAGCAGTACTTC. It codes for CASSVGGISYEQYF.

The J gene is TRBJ2-1, the V gene TRBV7-2; TRBD2 aligns across 10 bases. The CDR3 consists of 14 residues. With V trimmed by 6 bases and J by 8 bases, 7 bases remained unmatched. Germline V lookup: CDR1 SGHTA, CDR2 FQGNSA. The CDR3 spells CASRPGTSEHEQFF. For the CDR3, the DNA is TGTGCCAGCAGACCCGGGACTAGCGAACATGAGCAGTTCTTC.

In this sample, this clone turned up once. This chain uses TRBV9 with TRBJ1-1; possible D gene TRBD1, 6 bases. The CDR3 is made up of 15 amino acids. Germline V gene sequence: CDR1 SGDLS, CDR2 YYNGEE. Deletions cut 0 bases from V and 2 bases from J, with 11 bases between. CDR3 in amino acids: CASSVASGENTEAFF. DNA for the CDR3: TGTGCCAGCAGCGTAGCCTCAGGGGAAAACACTGAAGCTTTCTTT.

The rearrangement links TRBV27 to TRBJ1-1, with D unclear. Germline-derived CDR1 and CDR2 are MNHEY and SMNVEV (reference sequence). Deletions cut 2 bases from V and 0 bases from J, with 13 bases between. This CDR3 is built from 16 residues. The CDR3 sequence is CASSLIFGNLNTEAFF. As DNA, the CDR3 is TGTGCCAGCAGTTTAATTTTCGGGAACCTGAACACTGAAGCTTTCTTT.

There are a few counts of this clone. The CDR3 DNA reads TGCGCCAGCAGCCAACCGCCCCAGGAGACCCAGTACTTC. Amino acids: CASSQPPQETQYF. This rearrangement joins TRBV4-1 to TRBJ2-5; D uncertain. With 2 bases removed from V and 5 bases from J, the gap between germline ends came to 9 bases. This CDR3 is built from 13 residues. Germline-derived CDR1 and CDR2 are MGHRA and YSYEKL.

Written as DNA, the CDR3 is TGTGCCAGCCTTTGGGCGGGAGGTGACATTCAGTACTTC. Its protein is CASLWAGGDIQYF. The rearrangement links TRBV6-5 to TRBJ2-4; TRBD2 agrees at 8 bases. The CDR3 length is 13 residues. Germline V gene data show CDR1 as MNHEY and CDR2 as SVGAGI. J was trimmed by 8 bases and V by 8 bases; bases with no gene match: 8.

The gene calls are TRBV19 and TRBJ1-4, with D perhaps TRBD1 (5 bases). CDR3 length equals 13 residues. V was cut by 4 bases and J by 5 bases, with 8 bases left in between. Germline V CDR1 and CDR2: LNHDA, SQIVND (reference sequence). Here the CDR3 DNA reads TGTGCCAGTAGTAGACAGATAAATGAAAAACTGTTTTTT. This sequence encodes CASSRQINEKLFF.

This clone was detected only once. J is TRBJ1-2 and V is TRBV25-1, with D possibly TRBD1 on 5 matching bases. The CDR3 totals 11 residues. CDR1 and CDR2 from the germline V gene are MGHDK and SYGVNS. Trimming took 7 bases from V and 5 from J, leaving 8 bases between them. CDR3 in amino acids: CASNDRYGYTF. CDR3 DNA sequence: TGTGCCAGCAATGACAGATATGGCTACACCTTC.

This chain connects TRBV6-5 to TRBJ1-6, with 9 bases fitting TRBD1. The junction had 3 bases not matched to a gene; V was cut back by 0 bases and J by 9 bases. The CDR3 totals 15 residues. CDR1 is MNHEY, CDR2 SVGAGI, per germline. The CDR3 DNA is TGTGCCAGCAGTTACTCCCGGGACAGGGCTTCACCCCTCCACTTT. Amino acid sequence: CASSYSRDRASPLHF.

For the CDR3, the DNA is TGTGCCAGCAGCGTAGTCACCGTGGCTAGCGGGAAGAATGAGCAGTTCTTC. The encoded protein is CASSVVTVASGKNEQFF. The chain employs TRBV9 and TRBJ2-1; TRBD2 matches at 9 bases. Losses at the gene ends were 0 bases for V and 7 bases for J; bases not matched to a gene: 11. The V gene's germline CDR1 is SGDLS and CDR2 YYNGEE. This CDR3 region has 17 residues. Full variable domain (rest looked up from reference TRBV9 and TRBJ2-1): DSGVTQTPKHLITATGQRVTLRCSPRSGDLSVYWYQQSLDQGLQFLIQYYNGEERAKGNILERFSAQQFPDLHSELNLSSLELGDSALYFCASSVVTVASGKNEQFFGPGTRLTVL.

This sequence joins TRBV7-9 and TRBJ2-7, with 11 bases that match TRBD2. The CDR3 is 16 residues long. Per germline, CDR1 SEHNR and CDR2 FQNEAQ (reference sequence). The J segment lost 1 base and the V segment lost 4 bases, leaving 6 bases of the junction unmatched. CDR3 sequence: CASSSVSGRASYEQYF. CDR3 bases: TGTGCCAGCAGCTCCGTTAGCGGGAGGGCTTCCTACGAGCAGTACTTC.

CDR3 protein: CASSTSATNEKLFF. DNA for the CDR3: TGTGCCAGCAGCACTAGCGCAACTAATGAAAAACTGTTTTTT. The chain has TRBV9 and TRBJ1-4; D remains unclear. Germline V gene lookup returns CDR1 SGDLS and CDR2 YYNGEE. V was cut by 4 bases and J by 0 bases, with 7 bases left in between. The CDR3 consists of 14 residues.

J is TRBJ2-7 and V is TRBV2, with D unresolved. The CDR3 totals 14 residues. Germline V gene sequence: CDR1 SNHLY, CDR2 FYNNEI. Trimming left V 8 bases short and J 4 bases short, with 18 bases between. CDR3 sequence reads: CASGRQAQSYEQYF. CDR3 coding DNA: TGTGCCAGCGGTAGGCAGGCCCAGTCTTACGAGCAGTACTTC.

This clone was counted between two and nine times. The chain uses TRBV7-2 and TRBJ1-1, with 9 bases identical to TRBD1. CDR3 length: 15 residues. Germline V lookup: CDR1 SGHTA, CDR2 FQGNSA. The ends lost 5 bases at V and 1 base at J; junction bases unmatched: 5. CDR3 coding DNA: TGTGCCAGCAGCACCCACAGGGGGCGGAACACTGAAGCTTTCTTT. Its translation is CASSTHRGRNTEAFF. Full variable domain (remainder filled in from reference TRBV7-2 and TRBJ1-1): GAGVSQSPSNKVTEKGKDVELRCDPISGHTALYWYRQSLGQGLEFLIYFQGNSAPDKSGLPSDRFSAERTGGSVSTLTIQRTQQEDSAVYLCASSTHRGRNTEAFFGQGTRLTVV.

The rearrangement uses TRBV27 and TRBJ1-1, with TRBD1 matching over 7 bases. Germline values: CDR1 MNHEY, CDR2 SMNVEV (reference sequence). Trimming took 6 bases from V and 1 from J; bases not matched to a gene: 11. The CDR3 has 16 amino acids. This CDR3 reads CASSLRDRAWNTEAFF. The CDR3, as DNA: TGTGCCAGCAGCCTCCGGGACAGAGCATGGAACACTGAAGCTTTCTTT.

This chain links TRBV6-4 with TRBJ1-1; D remains unclear. Trimming pared 2 bases from V and 1 base from J, leaving 5 bases between. Germline-derived CDR1 and CDR2 are MRHNA and SNTAGT. This CDR3 region has 13 residues. Written as DNA, the CDR3 is TGTGCCAGCAGTGACACATCGAACACTGAAGCTTTCTTT. Amino acids: CASSDTSNTEAFF.

The J gene is TRBJ2-3, the V gene TRBV5-1; 8 nucleotides match TRBD2. CDR1 SGHRS and CDR2 YFSETQ come from the germline V gene. Losses at the gene ends were 4 bases for V and 6 bases for J; bases not matched to a gene: 7. The CDR3 totals 14 residues. CDR3 residues: CASSRAGGPDTQYF. The CDR3 DNA sequence: TGCGCCAGCAGCAGGGCGGGGGGCCCCGATACGCAGTATTTT.

CDR3 coding DNA: TGTGCCAGCAGGGGATTCTCGACTAGCGGCTACGAGCAGTACTTC. This translates into CASRGFSTSGYEQYF. V and J are TRBV2 and TRBJ2-7; 9 positions match TRBD2. V lost 6 bases to trimming and J lost 3 bases; unmatched junction nucleotides: 9. There are 15 residues in the CDR3. From germline, CDR1 is SNHLY and CDR2 FYNNEI.

The V gene is TRBV28, the J gene TRBJ1-4; 8 bases are a match to TRBD1. The CDR3 sequence is 19 residues long. Germline V CDR1 and CDR2: MDHEN, SYDVKM. The J segment lost 0 bases and the V segment lost 6 bases, leaving 15 bases of the junction unmatched. In nucleotides, the CDR3 is TGTGCCAGCAGCCCCAATTGGCACAGGGGGGCCGCAACTAATGAAAAACTGTTTTTT. Translating gives CASSPNWHRGAATNEKLFF.

The CDR3 loop is CASSDSGTYNEQFF. In nucleotides, the CDR3 is TGTGCCAGCAGCGATAGCGGCACCTACAATGAGCAGTTCTTC. The chain links TRBV9 to TRBJ2-1; a possible D gene is TRBD2 (6 bases). Germline-derived CDR1 and CDR2 are SGDLS and YYNGEE. This CDR3 is built from 14 residues. V gave up 3 bases and J gave up 2 bases, with 9 bases separating them.

CDR3 in DNA: TGTGCCAGCAGTGCCCCCCTTACGGGAAGAGGAAATGAGCAGTTCTTC. This gives the protein CASSAPLTGRGNEQFF. The chain has TRBV25-1 and TRBJ2-1; D might be TRBD2 (5 bases). The CDR3 length is 16 residues. CDR1 and CDR2 (germline): MGHDK, SYGVNS. Trimming removed 4 bases from V and 7 bases from J, with 20 bases in between.

This sequence joins TRBV12-5 and TRBJ1-1, with D possibly TRBD1 on 6 matching bases. The CDR3 has 12 amino acids. Trimming removed 6 bases from V and 7 bases from J, with 12 bases in between. CDR1 is LGHNT and CDR2 is FRNRAP in the germline V gene. The CDR3 DNA reads TGTGCTAGTGGACCTACAGGGCATGAAGCTTTCTTT. Amino acid sequence: CASGPTGHEAFF.